This record looks at one T cell receptor (beta chain) sequence and its context. What it binds is unknown. TCRdb keeps only in-frame clones here, not all; method: immunoSEQ multiplex PCR. The data contain about 2.4 million clones, approximately 94% of them singletons. Trimming shortened V by 6 bases and J by 1 base, and 12 bases separated the two germline ends. The CDR3 is 14 residues long. CDR1 and CDR2 from the germline V gene are KGHSH and LQKENI. These data originate in a study of shared clonotypes between healthy human individuals. Findings and limits, study-wide: Clonotype sharing among donors was expected to depend on sequencing depth.

The origin of this receptor is a man younger than 30 in good health. Sequencing used naive CD4+ T cells sorted from blood. Subset: CD45RA+ positively selected. The chain uses TRBV18 and TRBJ1-1; D is unresolved. The CDR3 reads CASSNQIENTEAFF. In DNA, the CDR3 is TGTGCCAGCTCTAACCAGATAGAGAACACTGAAGCTTTCTTT. Full variable domain (outside the CDR3, taken from reference TRBV18 and TRBJ1-1): NAGVMQNPRHLVRRRGQEARLRCSPMKGHSHVYWYRQLPEEGLKFMVYLQKENIIDESGMPKERFSAEFPKEGPSILRIQQVVRGDSAAYFCASSNQIENTEAFFGQGTRLTVV.